This TCR beta chain is drawn from a study of regulatory T cells in long-lasting Graves disease. This clonotype was detected a few times. The antigen remains undetermined. Relying on iRepertoire HTBI primers and Arm-PCR of CDR3 regions, the team built TCR beta libraries. TCRdb reanalysed the multiplex PCR reads using MiXCR and keeps one entry per CDR3 protein. The table records hundreds of thousands of distinct CDR3 sequences, around 15% of them present only once. Study outcomes and limitations: Persistent Graves' patients possessed reduced TCR diversity relative to recently diagnosed ones.

Time point here: newly diagnosed GD, antithyroid drugs for less than 3 months. PBMCs provided the RNA from which the TCR library was made. Germline loops: CDR1 SQVTM, CDR2 ANQGSEA. The CDR3 totals 13 residues. Trimming removed 6 bases at V and 1 base at J, with 12 bases between. The data also belong to a second study, concerning T cells in Graves' hyperthyroidism and ophthalmopathy. Per that paper: Newly diagnosed hyperthyroidism, duration under 2 months, in patients aged 18 to 65. In the blood, most expanded thyroid clonotypes above 0.001 appeared as well.

The chain uses TRBV29-1 and TRBJ1-1; maybe TRBD1 (5 bases). This clonotype was obtained from a woman aged 40 to 65 with Graves disease. The sequenced sample was peripheral blood mononuclear cells (PBMCs), obtained at new diagnosis, from a patient treated with antithyroid drugs. The CDR3 region has the DNA TGCAGCGTCGGTGACAGACCGAACACTGAAGCTTTCTTT. Residues: CSVGDRPNTEAFF.